This TCR beta chain was sequenced for a study of breast tumors, draining lymph nodes, adjacent tissues. Regarding the study as a whole: Tumor TCR diversity was below lymph nodes but above nontumor tissue. Data only fit, rather than demonstrated, lymph node origin of most tumor T cells. Findings are consistent with lymph node origin and intratumoral expansion of most tumor T cells. Compared with basal-like, luminal-like tumors shared significantly more repertoire with nontumor tissue.

Trimming removed 5 bases from V and 7 bases from J; junction bases left unmatched: 6. CDR1 is SEHNR, CDR2 FQNEAQ, per germline (reference sequence). This CDR3 contains 15 residues. This clonotype was seen many times. Its antigen is undetermined. Axillary draining lymph nodes of breast cancer patients supplied the node samples. TCRdb re-analysed the multiplex PCR reads in MiXCR, keeping a single row per CDR3 protein. Among 120,000 or so distinct CDR3 sequences listed, 20% were seen once. The sequence came from a female donor with breast cancer. Some clones in this sample may be carry-over from other donors' samples. Sequencing used axillary lymph node tissue. This chain uses TRBV7-9 with TRBJ2-1, with 12 bases aligning to TRBD2. Here the CDR3 DNA reads TGTGCCAGCAGCCCATCTAGCGGGAGGGGTAATGAGCAGTTCTTC. It is translated as CASSPSSGRGNEQFF.